These 7 T cell receptor beta chains came from one sample sequenced in a study of identical twins. TCRdb reprocessed the 5' RACE reads via MiXCR and lists one record per CDR3 protein. The table includes some 440,000 distinct CDR3 sequences, less than 25% detected once. This same sample was also part of a study on T cells expressing NK-cell markers.

Sequenced material: CD4+ T cells sorted from blood. Source of these receptors: a young woman in good health.

The table lists this clonotype with a few counts. The V call is TRBV7-3, the J call TRBJ2-3, with 12 bases that match TRBD2. V was clipped by 5 bases and J by 5 bases; unmatched bases: 8. This CDR3 comprises 16 residues. CDR1 is SGHTA and CDR2 is FQGTGA in the germline V gene. The DNA of the CDR3 is TGTGCCAGCAGCCCTCGGACTAGCGGGGATGGAGATACGCAGTATTTT. Translating gives CASSPRTSGDGDTQYF.

The chain recombines TRBV5-1 with TRBJ1-2; D unresolved. V dropped 0 bases and J dropped 3 bases, with 9 bases sitting between them. Germline V lookup: CDR1 SGHRS, CDR2 YFSETQ. CDR3 length: 14 amino acids. CDR3 coding DNA: TGCGCCAGCAGCTTGGACGGGGTAGACTATGGCTACACCTTC. Amino acids: CASSLDGVDYGYTF.

This clonotype turned up a few times. The gene calls are TRBV5-8 and TRBJ1-6; D gene ambiguous. The V and J ends lost 0 bases and 10 bases respectively, with 14 bases between them. CDR3 size: 15 residues. The germline CDR1 and CDR2 sequences are SGHTS and YDEGEE. The CDR3 loop reads CASSLDLNSYSPLHF. The CDR3 nucleotides read TGTGCCAGCAGCTTGGATCTTAACTCCTACTCACCCCTCCACTTT.

The CDR3 sequence: CASSLDLGGTYEQYF. The CDR3 bases are TGTGCCAGCAGCTTAGATCTAGGCGGAACCTACGAGCAGTACTTC. The chain has TRBV11-2 and TRBJ2-7; D not certain. CDR3 length equals 15 residues. Germline V gives CDR1 SGHAT, CDR2 FQNNGV. V was trimmed by 0 bases and J by 2 bases, leaving 11 bases between them.

This clonotype was observed a handful of times. The gene calls are TRBV5-1 and TRBJ1-1, with 8 bases lining up with TRBD1. J lost 4 bases, V lost 1 base, and 3 bases had no gene match. The germline V gene encodes CDR1 SGHRS and CDR2 YFSETQ. This CDR3 has 14 residues. The CDR3 loop reads CASSLQGATTEAFF. The DNA of the CDR3 is TGCGCCAGCAGCTTGCAGGGGGCTACCACTGAAGCTTTCTTT.

This chain connects TRBV5-1 to TRBJ1-2; D may be TRBD1 (5 bases). Trimming pared 0 bases from V and 6 bases from J, leaving 15 bases between. CDR1 SGHRS and CDR2 YFSETQ come from the germline V gene. This CDR3 has 15 amino acids. The CDR3 region has the DNA TGCGCCAGCAGCTTGGACGGGGCTACCTCTAATGGCTACACCTTC. Translation gives CASSLDGATSNGYTF.

V and J are TRBV20-1 and TRBJ2-5, with D hard to call. With 1 base removed from V and 5 bases from J, the gap between germline ends came to 11 bases. CDR1 is DFQATT, CDR2 SNEGSKA, per germline (reference sequence). CDR3 length: 13 residues. The CDR3 is CSARGDLGETQYF. The DNA of the CDR3 is TGCAGTGCTAGAGGTGACCTTGGGGAGACCCAGTACTTC.